This T cell receptor beta chain was sequenced in a study of CD8 T cells in Susac syndrome. Reverse transcription used about 0.45 to 1 ug RNA and random hexamers. TCR beta CDR3 was amplified by immunoSEQ covering 54 Vbeta and 13 Jbeta. One entry per CDR3 protein results from TCRdb running MiXCR on the immunoSEQ multiplex PCR reads. The table lists approximately 170,000 distinct CDR3 sequences, about 90% of them singletons. Germline values: CDR1 KGHSH, CDR2 LQKENI. The CDR3 length is 15 residues. Deletions cut 5 bases from V and 6 bases from J, with 17 bases between. The sequenced target, TCR beta, came from blood CD8+ and CD4+ T cells.

This clonotype originated in a human donor in good health. The chain combines TRBV18 with TRBJ1-5; D remains ambiguous. Material: CD4+ T cells from PBMCs. Written as DNA, the CDR3 is TGTGCCAGCTCAGACCGGGATCAGGACGGTCAGCCCCAGCATTTT. As protein: CASSDRDQDGQPQHF.